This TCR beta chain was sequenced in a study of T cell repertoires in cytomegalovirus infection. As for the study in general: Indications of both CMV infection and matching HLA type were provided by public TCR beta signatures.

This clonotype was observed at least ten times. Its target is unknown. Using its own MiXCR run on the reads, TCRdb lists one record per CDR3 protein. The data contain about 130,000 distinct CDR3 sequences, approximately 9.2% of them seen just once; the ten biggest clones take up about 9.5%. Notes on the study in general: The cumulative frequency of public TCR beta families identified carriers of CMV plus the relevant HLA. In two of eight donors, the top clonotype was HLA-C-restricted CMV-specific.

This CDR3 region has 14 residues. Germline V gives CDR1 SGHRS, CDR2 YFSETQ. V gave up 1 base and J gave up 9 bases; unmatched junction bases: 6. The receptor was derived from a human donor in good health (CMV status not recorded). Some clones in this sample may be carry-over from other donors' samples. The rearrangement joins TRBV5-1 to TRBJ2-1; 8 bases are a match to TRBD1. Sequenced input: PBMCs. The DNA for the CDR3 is TGCGCCAGCAGCTTGCCCGGACAGGGCGGTGAGCAGTTCTTC. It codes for CASSLPGQGGEQFF.